This TCR beta chain was sequenced during a study of blood T cell repertoires in COVID-19. The CDR3 contains 16 residues. The ends lost 5 bases at V and 7 bases at J; junction bases unmatched: 13. Germline CDR1 MDHEN, CDR2 SYDVKM. Here immunoSEQ multiplex PCR was the method, and the copy in TCRdb shows in-frame clones only, minus some. The sample comprises 130,000 to 150,000 clones, roughly 90% of which are singletons, and 2.3% rests with the top ten. The sequenced sample was peripheral blood. The chain couples TRBV28 to TRBJ2-1, with TRBD2 identical over 8 bases. This clonotype originated in a human donor in a cohort sampled during active COVID-19. The DNA of the CDR3 is TGTGCCAGCAGTCCGCGGGATAGCGGGAAAAAGAATGAGCAGTTCTTC. The encoded protein is CASSPRDSGKKNEQFF.